The 9 T cell receptor beta chains reported below all come from one sample, sequenced in a study of T cell responses to AZD1222 COVID-19 vaccine. Data came from immunoSEQ multiplex PCR; TCRdb stores just in-frame clones and leaves some out. The sample lists more than 85,000 clones, 80% to 90% seen once, with roughly 15% in the top ten. Material: peripheral blood, obtained on day 0 of AZD1222 vaccination. These receptor sequences come from an adult in good health.

The chain joins TRBV19 to TRBJ1-1, with no clear D. The CDR3 sequence is 14 residues long. V lost 4 bases and J lost 2, with 11 bases in between. Germline V lookup: CDR1 LNHDA, CDR2 SQIVND (reference sequence). The CDR3, as DNA: TGTGCCAGTAGTACCCGGACGGCAAACACTGAAGCTTTCTTT. It translates to CASSTRTANTEAFF.

The chain links TRBV6-5 to TRBJ1-3; D unclear. Germline CDR1 MNHEY, CDR2 SVGAGI. This CDR3 comprises 15 residues. V was clipped by 6 bases and J by 1 base, with 13 bases between them. CDR3 sequence reads: CASSPGRVSGNTIYF. The CDR3 region has the DNA TGTGCCAGCAGCCCGGGGAGGGTTTCTGGAAACACCATATATTTT.

J is TRBJ1-5 and V is TRBV10-3; D gene ambiguous. The CDR3 spans 15 residues. The V and J ends lost 6 bases and 2 bases respectively, with 14 bases between them. Per germline, CDR1 ENHRY and CDR2 SYGVKD. The CDR3 DNA reads TGTGCCATCAGCCGAGAAATGGGCGGCAATCAGCCCCAGCATTTT. Its protein product is CAISREMGGNQPQHF.

The chain uses TRBV5-1 and TRBJ2-1; unclear D gene. Germline loops: CDR1 SGHRS, CDR2 YFSETQ. Trimming stripped 4 bases from V and 0 bases from J, with 8 bases between. The CDR3 has 14 amino acids. The CDR3: CASSNTVSYNEQFF. The CDR3 DNA reads TGCGCCAGCAGCAACACCGTCTCCTACAATGAGCAGTTCTTC.

Points on this clone: Other DNA sequences in this specimen translate into the identical CDR3. The chain couples TRBV19 to TRBJ1-1; no clear D gene. CDR1 LNHDA and CDR2 SQIVND come from the germline V gene (reference sequence). The CDR3 extends over 13 amino acids. The V end was cut by 0 bases, the J end by 3 bases, with 5 bases between. In DNA form, the CDR3 reads TGTGCCAGTAGTATAGATCGGGACACTGAAGCTTTCTTT. It yields the protein CASSIDRDTEAFF.

The gene calls are TRBV11-3 and TRBJ2-1, with 8 bases that match TRBD1. CDR1 is SGHNT, CDR2 YENEEA, per germline. Trimming removed 5 bases from V and 1 base from J; junction bases left unmatched: 4. The CDR3 is made up of 15 amino acids. CDR3 nucleotide sequence: TGTGCCAGCAGCCTCGACAGGGGTTCCTACAATGAGCAGTTCTTC. Protein: CASSLDRGSYNEQFF.

This chain's CDR3 is CASSEGPPFGYTF. CDR3 coding DNA: TGTGCCAGCAGCGAGGGACCGCCTTTTGGCTACACCTTC. The chain combines TRBV6-2 or TRBV6-3 with TRBJ1-2; TRBD1 is a possible D gene (5 bases). The CDR3 consists of 13 residues. Trimming stripped 6 bases from V and 7 bases from J, with 15 bases between. CDR1 is MNHEY, CDR2 SVGEGT, per germline.

This chain joins TRBV7-3 and TRBJ2-3, with D possibly TRBD1 on 6 matching bases. CDR1 SGHTA and CDR2 FQGTGA come from the germline V gene. This CDR3 has 15 amino acids. V was shortened by 2 bases and J by 0 bases, with 9 bases between the two germline ends. The CDR3 DNA reads TGTGCCAGCAGCTTACAGGGGCTAAGCACAGATACGCAGTATTTT. This encodes CASSLQGLSTDTQYF.

This sequence joins TRBV19 and TRBJ2-1; 8 bases agree with TRBD1. Germline trimming cut 4 bases from V and 7 bases from J; bases unmatched to any gene: 12. Germline CDR1 reads LNHDA; CDR2 reads SQIVND (reference sequence). The CDR3 extends over 16 amino acids. CDR3 nucleotide sequence: TGTGCCAGTAGTAAACCCGCCGGGACAGGTATGAATGAGCAGTTCTTC. It yields the protein CASSKPAGTGMNEQFF.